This T cell receptor (beta chain) emerged from a study of human T cells and chemical hapten exposure (dated by TCRdb to the early 2020s). At the level of the whole study: For sensitization, 2% DPC in acetone was applied to a 2 cm by 2 cm area of upper inner arm skin. Patch tests used Finn chambers with 0.01% DPC on the upper back, scored after 6 days by International Contact Dermatitis Research Group standards. Throughout the roughly 25-week study period, patients were also given weekly therapeutic DPC doses on the scalp. The patient cohort, mostly female, included alopecia areata with under or over 50% scalp involvement, alopecia totalis and alopecia universalis. In alopecia patients, the study followed how the peripheral blood TCR repertoire changed in vivo over primary and secondary sensitization to diphenylcyclopropenone (DPC), a hapten. Blood was sampled from patients pre-sensitization (week 0) and at 2, 6 and about 24 weeks after DPC sensitization. Libraries were combined into a pool for sequencing, and differences in TCR yield between samples came mainly from small differences in library volumes within the pool. Twenty-nine alopecia patients provided blood for TCR sequencing at one to four time points (pre-sensitization, 2, 6 and 24 weeks). What the work shows at the level of the full study, not this receptor alone: A positive correlation was found between the number of PT1 expanded TCRs and patch test score, with significance reached at thresholds 8, 16 and 32 but not 4. DPC sensitization did not change the number of TCRs with a frequency above 1 in 1000, and there was no evidence of changes in global repertoire structure. After repeated subsampling, changes were observed in the strength of the expansion versus patch-test correlation and in the threshold at which the correlation became significant. Compared with pre-sensitization or healthy control sets, expanded TCRs formed significantly more large CDR3 similarity clusters, which is consistent with antigen-driven responses. Alopecia, a presumed autoimmune disease, was present in all patients, so the immune response of the patients might differ from that of healthy individuals.

V is reduced by 5 bases and J by 2 bases, leaving a spacing of 9 bases between them. Based on the germline V gene (reference sequence), the CDR1 and CDR2 sequences are SEHNR and FQNEAQ. The CDR3 spans 13 residues, from the cysteine through the phenylalanine. Only CDR3 DNA remains: 39 bases, in frame from the first base. This clonotype was picked up a small number of times. The antigen this receptor binds is unknown. Base qualities are not at hand, and no much larger clone is one base apart. The protocol used for the library was RACE. TCRdb lists the instrument as NextSeq 500. During library preparation, unique molecular identifiers were attached to individual cDNA molecules so that TCRs could be counted in a quantitative, reproducible way. Each blood RNA sample was used to sequence both TCR alpha and TCR beta chains. In the original analysis: The median number of TCRs per sample was roughly 98,000, ranging from about 20,000 to 750,000. V, J and CDR3 annotation of the TCR reads was performed with the Decombinator software suite. Every sample was subsampled to the same number of TCRs (28,000) for the PS versus PT1 abundance plots. TCRs were defined as expanded if absent before sensitization and observed at least eight times at the 2-week time point. TCRdb cleaned the public reads at Q25 with fastp, built clones with MiXCR and kept in-frame beta chains. Merged by CDR3 protein, the rows form single entries marked with the most common genes and DNA. TCRdb's processing, not the authors', yielded these V and J calls. Recorded for this sample are some 250,000 distinct CDR3 sequences; approximately 7.5% of them occurred a single time. 1.2% of the sample rests with the top ten.

The time point label, read with the paper, signifies: pre-sensitization, week 0. The treatment or condition label of this sample denotes: therapeutic diphenylcyclopropenone sensitization with weekly scalp DPC. At each patch-test visit, blood was drawn before the patch test was applied. Patients were eligible if aged 18 to 70, diagnosed with alopecia and judged suitable for DPC therapy, and pregnant patients were excluded. Total RNA was extracted from unfractionated whole blood that had been collected in Tempus Blood RNA tubes. The source was whole blood, collected in connection with sensitization to the hapten diphenylcyclopropenone (DPC). The source of this sequence is a young man with alopecia areata. Some clones in this sample may be carry-over from other donors' samples. This receptor chain uses TRBV7-9 and TRBJ2-5, with no confident D gene call. CDR3 loop: CASSATTQETQYF. The DNA reads as follows: TGTGCCAGCAGCGCGACAACTCAAGAGACCCAGTACTTC.